Following are 3 T cell receptor beta chains from one sample sequenced in a study of blood T cell repertoires in COVID-19. Libraries were prepared by immunoSEQ multiplex PCR; TCRdb keeps only in-frame clonotypes and omits some of them. Of about 130,000 clones detected, roughly 80% appear once; the ten largest clones hold about a sixth. Sequenced input: peripheral blood. Every receptor here comes from a woman in her forties or fifties with acute or convalescent COVID-19.

The chain has TRBV19 and TRBJ1-1; D remains ambiguous. The germline gives CDR1 LNHDA, CDR2 SQIVND (reference sequence). The CDR3 covers 14 residues. The V gene lost 6 bases and the J gene lost 1 base, with 12 bases spanning the gap. CDR3 bases: TGTGCCAGTAGCTCATATTCAGGGAACACTGAAGCTTTCTTT. Its protein is CASSSYSGNTEAFF.

About this clone: This specimen includes other DNA sequences encoding the same CDR3. This rearrangement joins TRBV9 to TRBJ2-1; TRBD2 aligns across 10 bases. Losses at the gene ends were 0 bases for V and 3 bases for J; bases not matched to a gene: 0. There are 15 residues in the CDR3. Germline V gene lookup returns CDR1 SGDLS and CDR2 YYNGEE. CDR3 in DNA: TGTGCCAGCAGCGTAGGACTAGCGGGCTACAATGAGCAGTTCTTC. Translation: CASSVGLAGYNEQFF. Looking up the rest from reference TRBV9 and TRBJ2-1 gives the full variable domain: DSGVTQTPKHLITATGQRVTLRCSPRSGDLSVYWYQQSLDQGLQFLIQYYNGEERAKGNILERFSAQQFPDLHSELNLSSLELGDSALYFCASSVGLAGYNEQFFGPGTRLTVL.

This chain connects TRBV9 to TRBJ1-4; 10 bases line up with TRBD1. Unmatched junction bases numbered 12, after V lost 3 bases and J lost 7 bases. This CDR3 contains 17 residues. The germline CDR1 and CDR2 sequences are SGDLS and YYNGEE. For the CDR3, the DNA is TGTGCCAGCAGCGAGGGACAGGGGTTCTCGTCTGGTGAAAAACTGTTTTTT. Its protein product is CASSEGQGFSSGEKLFF.